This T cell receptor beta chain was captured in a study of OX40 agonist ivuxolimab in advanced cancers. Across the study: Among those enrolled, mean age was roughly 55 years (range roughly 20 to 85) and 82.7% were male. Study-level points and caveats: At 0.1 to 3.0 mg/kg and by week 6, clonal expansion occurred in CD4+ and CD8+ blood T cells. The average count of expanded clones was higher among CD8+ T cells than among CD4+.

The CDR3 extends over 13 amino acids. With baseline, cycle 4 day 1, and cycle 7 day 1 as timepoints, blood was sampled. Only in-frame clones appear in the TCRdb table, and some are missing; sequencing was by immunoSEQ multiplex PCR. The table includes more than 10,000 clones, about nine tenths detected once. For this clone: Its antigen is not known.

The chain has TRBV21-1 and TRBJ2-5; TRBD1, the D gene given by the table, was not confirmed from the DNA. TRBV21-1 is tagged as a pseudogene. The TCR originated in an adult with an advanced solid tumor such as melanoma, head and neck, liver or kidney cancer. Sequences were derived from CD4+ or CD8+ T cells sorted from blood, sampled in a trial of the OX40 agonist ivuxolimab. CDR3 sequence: CASSIRQPETQYF. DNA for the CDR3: TGTGCCAGCAGCATAAGACAGCCAGAGACCCAGTACTTC.